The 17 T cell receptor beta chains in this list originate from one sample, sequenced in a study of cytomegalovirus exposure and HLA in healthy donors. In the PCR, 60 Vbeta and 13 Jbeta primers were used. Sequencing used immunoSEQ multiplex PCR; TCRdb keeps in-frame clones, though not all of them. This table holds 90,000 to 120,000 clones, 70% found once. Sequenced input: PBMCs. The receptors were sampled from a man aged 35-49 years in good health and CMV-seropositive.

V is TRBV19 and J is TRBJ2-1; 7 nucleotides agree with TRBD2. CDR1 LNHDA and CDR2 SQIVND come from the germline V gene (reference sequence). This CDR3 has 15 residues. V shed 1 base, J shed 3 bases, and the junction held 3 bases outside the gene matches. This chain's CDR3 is CASSIAGGGYNEQFF. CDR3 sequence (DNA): TGTGCCAGTAGTATAGCGGGAGGCGGCTACAATGAGCAGTTCTTC.

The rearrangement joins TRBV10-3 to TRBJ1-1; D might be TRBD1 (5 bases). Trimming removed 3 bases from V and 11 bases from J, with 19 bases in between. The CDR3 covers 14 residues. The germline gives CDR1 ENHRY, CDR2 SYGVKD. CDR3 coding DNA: TGTGCCATCAGTGAAGATGGTGTTACCGGGGGTGCTTTCTTT. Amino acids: CAISEDGVTGGAFF.

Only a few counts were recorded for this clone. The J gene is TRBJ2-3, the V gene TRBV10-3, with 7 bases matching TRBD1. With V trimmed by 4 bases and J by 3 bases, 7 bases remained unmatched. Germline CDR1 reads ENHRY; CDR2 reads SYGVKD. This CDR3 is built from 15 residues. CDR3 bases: TGTGCCATCAGTGGACAGGGTTCGGTGACAGATACGCAGTATTTT. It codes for CAISGQGSVTDTQYF.

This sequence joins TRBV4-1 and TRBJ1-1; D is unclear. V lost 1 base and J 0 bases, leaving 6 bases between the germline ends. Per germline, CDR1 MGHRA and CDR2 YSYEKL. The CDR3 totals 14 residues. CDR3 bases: TGCGCCAGCAGCCAAGTACGGGTGAACACTGAAGCTTTCTTT. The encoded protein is CASSQVRVNTEAFF.

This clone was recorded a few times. CDR3 sequence reads: CASSVTSGSRDTQYF. The CDR3, as DNA: TGTGCCAGCAGTGTGACTAGCGGGAGTAGGGATACGCAGTATTTT. The chain combines TRBV2 with TRBJ2-3; 12 nucleotides agree with TRBD2. J lost 6 bases, V lost 4 bases, and 5 bases had no gene match. This CDR3 spans 15 amino acids. Germline CDR1 and CDR2: SNHLY and FYNNEI.

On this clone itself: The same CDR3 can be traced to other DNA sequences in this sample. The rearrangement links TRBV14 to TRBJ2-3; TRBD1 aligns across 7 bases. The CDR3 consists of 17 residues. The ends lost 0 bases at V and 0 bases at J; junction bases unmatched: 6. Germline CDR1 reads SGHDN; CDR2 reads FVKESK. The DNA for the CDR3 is TGTGCCAGCAGCCAAGATCCAGGGGGAACTAGCACAGATACGCAGTATTTT. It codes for CASSQDPGGTSTDTQYF.

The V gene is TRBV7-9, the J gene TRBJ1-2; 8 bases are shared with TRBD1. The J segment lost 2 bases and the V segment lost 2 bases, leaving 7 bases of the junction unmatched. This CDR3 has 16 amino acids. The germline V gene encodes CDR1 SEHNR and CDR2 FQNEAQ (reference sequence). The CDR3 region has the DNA TGTGCCAGCAGCTTATGGCAGGGGGCGCAGAACTATGGCTACACCTTC. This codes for CASSLWQGAQNYGYTF.

The CDR3 sequence is CASSPTGDGEQYF. CDR3 bases: TGCGCCAGCAGCCCGACAGGGGATGGCGAGCAGTACTTC. The chain uses TRBV4-3 and TRBJ2-7, with TRBD1 matching over 8 bases. The germline gives CDR1 LGHNA, CDR2 YSLEER. The CDR3 is 13 residues long. Trimming cost V 4 bases and J 6 bases; bases outside gene matches: 5.

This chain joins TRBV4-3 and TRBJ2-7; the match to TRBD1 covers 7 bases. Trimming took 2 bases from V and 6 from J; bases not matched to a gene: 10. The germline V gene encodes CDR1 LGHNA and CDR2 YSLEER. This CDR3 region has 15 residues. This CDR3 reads CASSQYTGVNTEQYF. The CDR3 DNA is TGCGCCAGCAGCCAATATACAGGGGTTAATACCGAGCAGTACTTC.

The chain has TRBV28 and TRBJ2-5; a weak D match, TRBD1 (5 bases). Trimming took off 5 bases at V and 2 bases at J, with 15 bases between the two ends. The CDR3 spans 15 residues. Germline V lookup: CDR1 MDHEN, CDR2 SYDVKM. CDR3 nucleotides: TGTGCCAGCAGTATCCGCCGGACACAGCAAGAGACCCAGTACTTC. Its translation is CASSIRRTQQETQYF. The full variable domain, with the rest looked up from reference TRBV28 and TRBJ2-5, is DVKVTQSSRYLVKRTGEKVFLECVQDMDHENMFWYRQDPGLGLRLIYFSYDVKMKEKGDIPEGYSVSREKKERFSLILESASTNQTSMYLCASSIRRTQQETQYFGPGTRLLVL.

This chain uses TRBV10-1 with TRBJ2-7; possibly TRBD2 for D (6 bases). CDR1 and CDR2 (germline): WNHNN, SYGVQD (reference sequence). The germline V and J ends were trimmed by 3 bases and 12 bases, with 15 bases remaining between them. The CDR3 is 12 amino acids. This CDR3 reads CASSDGTGSRYF. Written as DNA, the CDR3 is TGCGCCAGCAGTGATGGGACCGGGAGTAGGTACTTC.

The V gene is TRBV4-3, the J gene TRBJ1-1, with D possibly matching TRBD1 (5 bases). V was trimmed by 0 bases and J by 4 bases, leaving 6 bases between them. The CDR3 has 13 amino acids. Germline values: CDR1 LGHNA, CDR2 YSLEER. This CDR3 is CASSQDTGTEAFF. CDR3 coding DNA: TGCGCCAGCAGCCAAGATACAGGCACTGAAGCTTTCTTT.

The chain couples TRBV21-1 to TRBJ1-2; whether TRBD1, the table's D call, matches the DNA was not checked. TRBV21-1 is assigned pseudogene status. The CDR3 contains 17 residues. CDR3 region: CASSTRAGTGTNYGYTF. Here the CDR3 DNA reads TGTGCCAGCAGCACCCGAGCCGGGACAGGGACTAACTATGGCTACACCTTC.

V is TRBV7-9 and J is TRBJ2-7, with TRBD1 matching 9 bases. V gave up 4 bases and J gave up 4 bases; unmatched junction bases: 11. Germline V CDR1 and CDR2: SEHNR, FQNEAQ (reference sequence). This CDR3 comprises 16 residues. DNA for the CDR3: TGTGCCAGCAGCTCTACATCCGGGACAGGGTTGTACGAGCAGTACTTC. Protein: CASSSTSGTGLYEQYF.

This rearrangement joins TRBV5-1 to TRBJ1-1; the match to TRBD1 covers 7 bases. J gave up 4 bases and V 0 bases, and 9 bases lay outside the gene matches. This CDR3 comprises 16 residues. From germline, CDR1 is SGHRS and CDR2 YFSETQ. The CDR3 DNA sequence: TGCGCCAGCAGCTTGGGGTTTGAGGGGGCAGGCACTGAAGCTTTCTTT. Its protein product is CASSLGFEGAGTEAFF.

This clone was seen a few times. This CDR3 is CASSFSGQGFYEQYF. The CDR3 bases are TGTGCCAGCAGTTTCTCGGGACAGGGTTTCTACGAGCAGTACTTC. The V and J genes are TRBV27 and TRBJ2-7; 9 positions match TRBD1. The germline V gene has CDR1 MNHEY and CDR2 SMNVEV (reference sequence). The CDR3 sequence is 15 residues long. The V segment lost 3 bases and the J segment 3 bases; nucleotides outside the gene matches: 6.

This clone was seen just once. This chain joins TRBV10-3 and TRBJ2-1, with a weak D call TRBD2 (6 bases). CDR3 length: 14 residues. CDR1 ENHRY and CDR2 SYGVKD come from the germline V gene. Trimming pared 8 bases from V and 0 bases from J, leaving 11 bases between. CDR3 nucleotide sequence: TGTGCCATCGGTAGCGGAAGCTCCTACAATGAGCAGTTCTTC. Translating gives CAIGSGSSYNEQFF.